This is a list of T cell receptor beta chains from one sample in a study of T cells in Graves' hyperthyroidism and ophthalmopathy. In TCRdb, the multiplex PCR reads were re-called with MiXCR into one record per CDR3 protein. The table includes roughly 750,000 distinct CDR3 sequences, 16% detected once. Input material: blood. The receptors were gathered from a man younger than 35 with Graves' hyperthyroidism. The CDR3 runs from the conserved cysteine through the conserved F or W. A D gene is named only where the DNA matches it firmly. A row's size may be missing; if present it is once, few, many or a size class.

TRBJ2-7,TRBV6-1,few,TRBD2,TGTGCCAGCAGTTTTGCTCCGGGACTAGCGAATTACGAGCAGTACTTC,CASSFAPGLANYEQYF
TRBJ2-6,TRBV7-9,.,TRBD1,TGTGCCAGCAGCTTAAGGGGACAGGGTCCTGGGGCCAACGTCCTGACTTTC,CASSLRGQGPGANVLTF
TRBJ1-3,TRBV9,.,TRBD1,TGTGCCAGCAGCGCTCGCGGACAGGGGTTCTCCTCTGGAAACACCATATATTTT,CASSARGQGFSSGNTIYF
TRBJ2-3,TRBV5-1,.,.,TGCGCGGGAAGAATAGCGACAAGCACAGATACGCAGTATTTT,CAGRIATSTDTQYF
TRBJ2-1,TRBV6-5,.,TRBD2,TGTGCCAGCAGTTACTCGGGCCGCGGGGGTGAGCAGTTCTTC,CASSYSGRGGEQFF
TRBJ1-2,TRBV30,.,.,TGTGCCTGGAGTGTTCTCCCAGGGAGATCCTATGGCTACACCTTC,CAWSVLPGRSYGYTF
TRBJ2-7,TRBV7-2,few,.,TGTGCCAGCAGCTCCCATGCTGACGGATCCTACGAGCAGTACTTC,CASSSHADGSYEQYF
TRBJ2-3,TRBV28,many,.,TGTGCCAGCAGTGTTACAGGGTATGGCACAGATACGCAGTATTTT,CASSVTGYGTDTQYF
TRBJ1-2,TRBV6-1,few,TRBD1,TGTGCCAGCAGTCAGGGGGGACGAGGGGGCTACACCTTC,CASSQGGRGGYTF
TRBJ1-6,TRBV2,many,.,TGTGCCAGCAGTGAGCTCCGGGCAAATTCACCCCTCCACTTT,CASSELRANSPLHF
TRBJ2-1,TRBV29-1,many,TRBD2,TGCAGCTTCCCTAGCGGGAAAGGTAATGAGCAGTTCTTC,CSFPSGKGNEQFF